Given below is one T cell receptor beta chain in context. It lacks a known antigen. Base quality data are lacking; no much larger clone is found one base away. For CDR1 and CDR2, the germline V gene lists MGHRA and YSYEKL. The CDR3 goes from the cysteine to the phenylalanine over 16 residues. Only the CDR3 part of the read is kept: 48 bases, read in frame from the first base. The junction shows trimming of 0 bases on V and 7 bases on J, and the gene matches do not reach 6 bases of it. This sample is part of a study of OX40 agonist ivuxolimab in advanced cancers. With respect to the entire study: Ivuxolimab was a fully human IgG2 agonistic monoclonal antibody targeting the costimulatory receptor OX40 (CD134). Intravenous ivuxolimab was administered to patients every 2 weeks at six dose levels: 0.01, 0.1, 0.3, 1.5, 3 and 10 mg/kg. Patients were allowed to have had prior anti-PD-1, anti-PD-L1 or anti-CTLA-4 therapy, and approximately 41% of the dose-escalation patients had previously received checkpoint inhibitors. Of the roughly 52 dose-escalation patients, hepatocellular carcinoma was present in about 19, melanoma in approximately 15, renal cell carcinoma in 9 and head and neck cancer in 9. The paper covers the monotherapy dose-escalation part of the phase I ivuxolimab trial, which included N ≈ 54 patients. In the dose-escalation cohort, around four fifths of patients were male, and the mean age was about 55 years, with a range of about 23 to 90. Partial responses occurred in three dose-escalation patients, of whom one had hepatocellular carcinoma and two had cutaneous melanoma. The point of sequencing TCRbeta in the periphery was to test whether ivuxolimab changed TCR sequence diversity and drove clonal T-cell expansion.

For sequencing of the TCRbeta CDR3 region, genomic DNA was extracted from the sorted cells. The immunoSEQ Assay was used for sequencing of TCRbeta CDR3 regions. This is the immuneACCESS table as TCRdb keeps it, with only in-frame sequences that have V and J called. A part of the clones is gone; compared with another copy, unresolved V genes explain less than half, and the rest is unexplained. Across this sample there are approximately 72,000 clones, with 80% to 85% seen only once. The top ten clonotypes cover around 0.8% of the sample. What the work shows at the level of the full study, not this receptor alone: After ivuxolimab, more expanded clones were found on average in CD8+ T cells than in CD4+ T cells. In partial responders in the 0.1-3.0 mg/kg groups, normalized peripheral clonal expansion was found to be among the lowest, especially among CD8+ T cells. At doses of 0.1 to 3.0 mg/kg, clonal expansion of both CD4+ and CD8+ blood T cells was observed from baseline to week 6. Antigen specificity was not determined for the clonally expanded peripheral T cells. Low levels of normalized T-cell clonal expansion were also seen in some nonresponding patients.

Patients with autoimmune disease history or receiving systemic immunosuppression were excluded from the trial. In every dose cohort, peripheral blood was drawn for TCR sequencing at baseline, cycle 4 day 1, and cycle 7 day 1. The samples were taken from a phase I, first-in-human, multicenter, open-label dose-escalation trial of ivuxolimab. Adults with locally advanced or metastatic melanoma, renal cell carcinoma, hepatocellular carcinoma or head and neck squamous cell carcinoma were enrolled in the trial. Before TCR sequencing, CD4+ T cells and CD8+ T cells were sorted from peripheral blood as separate populations.

Specimen: CD4+ or CD8+ T cells sorted from blood, collected in a trial of the OX40 agonist ivuxolimab. This TCR derives from an adult with an advanced solid tumor such as melanoma, head and neck, liver or kidney cancer. The sequence joins TRBV4-1 to TRBJ1-5; TRBD1 lines up with 10 middle nucleotides. The sequence in DNA is TGCGCCAGCAGCCAAGATCCGGGACAGGGGTGGCAGCCCCAGCATTTT. Protein translation: CASSQDPGQGWQPQHF.